The 28 T cell receptor beta chains listed next were all sequenced from one sample in a study of Tregs in tolerant kidney transplant recipients. Sequencing used immunoSEQ multiplex PCR; TCRdb keeps in-frame clones, though not all of them. The table includes around 75,000 clones, about 89% detected once. The sequencing here drew on CD4+ T cells from blood, taken before the transplant. These receptors were taken from a human donor who received a combined kidney and bone marrow transplant.

The V call is TRBV4-1, the J call TRBJ1-3; D might be TRBD1 (6 bases). CDR3 length: 14 residues. The germline CDR1 and CDR2 sequences are MGHRA and YSYEKL. V was cut by 4 bases and J by 0 bases, with 7 bases left in between. The CDR3 protein is CASSRGGSGNTIYF. The CDR3 region has the DNA TGCGCCAGCAGCCGAGGGGGCTCTGGAAACACCATATATTTT.

The V gene is TRBV19, the J gene TRBJ1-2, with TRBD1 matching over 7 bases. The CDR3 has 14 amino acids. CDR1 is LNHDA, CDR2 SQIVND, per germline (reference sequence). The V gene end was trimmed by 5 bases and the J gene end by 1 base; junction bases not matched to a gene: 4. The CDR3 reads CASSAGDSNYGYTF. CDR3 nucleotide sequence: TGTGCCAGTAGTGCCGGGGACAGTAACTATGGCTACACCTTC.

This clone appeared a single time. Within the sample, other DNA sequences also encode this same CDR3. V gene TRBV5-1 combines with J gene TRBJ1-4; D gene uncertain. CDR3 length: 14 residues. With 3 bases removed from V and 5 bases from J, the gap between germline ends came to 11 bases. Germline V lookup: CDR1 SGHRS, CDR2 YFSETQ. CDR3 residues: CASSSGQGNEKLFF. The CDR3 DNA is TGCGCCAGCAGCTCTGGGCAAGGCAATGAAAAACTGTTTTTT.

This rearrangement joins TRBV2 to TRBJ1-5; D remains ambiguous. The CDR3 runs to 15 residues. Germline lookup yields CDR1 SNHLY and CDR2 FYNNEI. V lost 3 bases to trimming and J lost 0 bases, with 9 bases between them. The CDR3 loop is CASSEEAGSNQPQHF. CDR3 bases: TGTGCCAGCAGTGAGGAGGCCGGTAGCAATCAGCCCCAGCATTTT.

The chain combines TRBV18 with TRBJ2-2; D might be TRBD1 (5 bases). The ends were cut back, 5 bases at V and 4 bases at J, with 11 bases in the middle. Germline CDR1 and CDR2: KGHSH and LQKENI. This CDR3 is built from 14 residues. CDR3 bases: TGTGCCAGCTCAGAAGGACACGTCACCGGGGAGCTGTTTTTT. Protein product: CASSEGHVTGELFF.

The genes are TRBV28 and TRBJ2-3; 10 bases match TRBD1. The V gene end was trimmed by 11 bases and the J gene end by 1 base; junction bases not matched to a gene: 0. The CDR3 runs to 12 residues. CDR1 is MDHEN, CDR2 SYDVKM, per germline. CDR3 DNA: TGTGCCGGACAGGGGGGCACAGATACGCAGTATTTT. Protein sequence: CAGQGGTDTQYF.

The J gene is TRBJ2-7, the V gene TRBV5-1; TRBD1 is a possible D gene (6 bases). This CDR3 has 14 amino acids. Trimming pared 5 bases from V and 2 bases from J, leaving 14 bases between. Germline lookup yields CDR1 SGHRS and CDR2 YFSETQ. The CDR3 spells CASSSQTGTYEQYF. The CDR3 nucleotides are TGCGCCAGCAGTTCGCAGACAGGAACCTACGAGCAGTACTTC.

V usage is TRBV4-2 and J usage is TRBJ2-7; 12 bases are a match to TRBD2. Germline V gives CDR1 LGHNA, CDR2 YNFKEQ. The CDR3 runs to 17 residues. The ends lost 1 base at V and 2 bases at J; junction bases unmatched: 6. The CDR3, as DNA: TGTGCCAGCAGCCAAGTTCCAGGACTAGCGGGGACCTACGAGCAGTACTTC. Amino acids: CASSQVPGLAGTYEQYF.

The rearrangement links TRBV4-1 to TRBJ2-1, with 9 bases lining up with TRBD2. Trimming took 1 base from V and 9 from J; bases not matched to a gene: 16. This CDR3 spans 18 amino acids. Germline V gene data show CDR1 as MGHRA and CDR2 as YSYEKL. The CDR3 sequence is CASSQALGRGGERGEQFF. In DNA, the CDR3 is TGCGCCAGCAGCCAAGCCCTAGGGCGGGGGGGCGAACGGGGTGAGCAGTTCTTC.

This clone occurred once. The gene calls are TRBV19 and TRBJ2-7, with 8 bases aligning to TRBD2. Trimming took 5 bases from V and 6 from J; bases not matched to a gene: 12. Germline assignment: CDR1 LNHDA and CDR2 SQIVND (reference sequence). This CDR3 spans 15 amino acids. Here the CDR3 reads CASSVGRAGVSEQYF. CDR3 in DNA: TGTGCCAGTAGTGTAGGGAGAGCGGGAGTAAGCGAGCAGTACTTC.

The V and J genes are TRBV28 and TRBJ2-7, with D possibly being TRBD2 (5 bases). The germline CDR1 and CDR2 sequences are MDHEN and SYDVKM. The V end lost 6 bases, the J end lost 2 bases, and 17 bases lay between the germline ends. The CDR3 is 15 residues long. The CDR3 reads CASSPGGTAAYEQYF. In nucleotides, the CDR3 is TGTGCCAGCAGCCCTGGTGGTACAGCGGCCTACGAGCAGTACTTC.

The DNA for the CDR3 is TGTGCCAGCTCACCAGGACCCGGGAGGGTAGTGGCAGATACGCAGTATTTT. Translated, it gives CASSPGPGRVVADTQYF. This chain uses TRBV18 with TRBJ2-3, with 8 bases identical to TRBD2. In germline, CDR1 is KGHSH, CDR2 LQKENI. The CDR3 loop spans 17 amino acids. V was clipped by 2 bases and J by 4 bases; unmatched bases: 11.

The CDR3 sequence is CASSLENRRSQPQHF. DNA for the CDR3: TGTGCCAGCAGCTTAGAGAACAGACGTTCCCAGCCCCAGCATTTT. This chain connects TRBV7-2 to TRBJ1-5; no clear D gene. The CDR3 sequence is 15 residues long. The ends were cut back, 1 base at V and 7 bases at J, with 14 bases in the middle. Per germline, CDR1 SGHTA and CDR2 FQGNSA.

CDR3 protein: CASSVLAGGSYEQFF. The DNA for the CDR3 is TGTGCCAGCAGTGTCCTAGCGGGAGGCTCCTATGAGCAGTTCTTC. The rearrangement uses TRBV2 and TRBJ2-1; 11 bases align to TRBD2. The V gene's germline CDR1 is SNHLY and CDR2 FYNNEI. V was pared by 4 bases and J by 8 bases, with 7 bases of the junction left unmatched. There are 15 residues in the CDR3. Full variable domain (missing parts from reference TRBV2 and TRBJ2-1): EPEVTQTPSHQVTQMGQEVILRCVPISNHLYFYWYRQILGQKVEFLVSFYNNEISEKSEIFDDQFSVERPDGSNFTLKIRSTKLEDSAMYFCASSVLAGGSYEQFFGPGTRLTVL.

The chain links TRBV7-2 to TRBJ1-5; the D gene is possibly TRBD1 (6 bases). CDR1 and CDR2 (germline): SGHTA, FQGNSA. This CDR3 has 16 amino acids. The V end was cut by 1 base, the J end by 5 bases, with 15 bases between. The CDR3 loop is CASSLVSRGRDQPQHF. Written as DNA, the CDR3 is TGTGCCAGCAGCTTAGTGTCCAGGGGACGGGATCAGCCCCAGCATTTT.

V gene TRBV27 combines with J gene TRBJ2-5; 7 positions match TRBD1. The CDR3 length is 14 residues. Germline lookup yields CDR1 MNHEY and CDR2 SMNVEV (reference sequence). With V trimmed by 5 bases and J by 2 bases, 5 bases remained unmatched. CDR3 protein: CASSIQGTQETQYF. As DNA, the CDR3 is TGTGCCAGCAGTATACAGGGGACGCAAGAGACCCAGTACTTC.

The chain carries TRBV29-1 and TRBJ2-3; TRBD2 aligns across 12 bases. Per the germline V gene, CDR1 is SQVTM and CDR2 is ANQGSEA. Losses at the gene ends were 4 bases for V and 4 bases for J; bases not matched to a gene: 6. The CDR3 is 15 residues long. CDR3 sequence: CSVGRLAGGADTQYF. The CDR3 DNA sequence: TGCAGCGTTGGTCGGCTAGCGGGAGGGGCAGATACGCAGTATTTT.

The chain has TRBV7-7 and TRBJ2-1; 10 positions match TRBD2. CDR1 is SSHAT, CDR2 FNYEAQ, per germline (reference sequence). The CDR3 runs 16 residues. With 5 bases clipped from V and 6 bases from J, the junction kept 10 bases outside the gene matches. The CDR3: CASSATSGHGTNEQFF. DNA of the CDR3: TGTGCCAGCAGCGCGACTAGCGGGCACGGCACCAATGAGCAGTTCTTC.

The V gene is TRBV2, the J gene TRBJ2-1, with 11 bases that match TRBD2. CDR3 length equals 15 residues. J lost 4 bases, V lost 4 bases, and 3 bases had no gene match. The germline CDR1 and CDR2 sequences are SNHLY and FYNNEI. The CDR3 protein is CASSGASGGYNEQFF. DNA for the CDR3: TGTGCCAGCAGTGGGGCTAGCGGGGGGTACAATGAGCAGTTCTTC.

This clone was observed a single time. The chain carries TRBV5-1 and TRBJ2-1, with 11 bases that match TRBD1. V lost 0 bases and J lost 8; bases outside the gene matches: 13. This CDR3 has 18 amino acids. CDR1 SGHRS and CDR2 YFSETQ come from the germline V gene. For the CDR3, the DNA is TGCGCCAGCAGCTTGGCCCGAGCCGGGACAGGGGGTGGGGATGAGCAGTTCTTC. It specifies CASSLARAGTGGGDEQFF.

V usage is TRBV11-2 and J usage is TRBJ2-5; 10 nucleotides match TRBD1. Losses at the gene ends were 3 bases for V and 5 bases for J; bases not matched to a gene: 0. In germline, CDR1 is SGHAT, CDR2 FQNNGV. This CDR3 has 13 residues. CDR3 sequence reads: CASSLGQGETQYF. The CDR3 DNA reads TGTGCCAGCAGCTTGGGACAGGGGGAGACCCAGTACTTC.

In this sample, this clone turned up a few times. The chain couples TRBV2 to TRBJ1-5; D call uncertain. The V end was cut by 5 bases, the J end by 0 bases, with 8 bases between. The CDR3 is 14 residues long. CDR1 and CDR2 from the germline V gene are SNHLY and FYNNEI. This CDR3 reads CASSLGYSNQPQHF. DNA of the CDR3: TGTGCCAGCAGTCTGGGCTATAGCAATCAGCCCCAGCATTTT. The variable domain in full, with the rest retrieved from reference TRBV2 and TRBJ1-5, is EPEVTQTPSHQVTQMGQEVILRCVPISNHLYFYWYRQILGQKVEFLVSFYNNEISEKSEIFDDQFSVERPDGSNFTLKIRSTKLEDSAMYFCASSLGYSNQPQHFGDGTRLSIL.

The chain recombines TRBV27 with TRBJ2-1; 11 bases agree with TRBD2. V was pared by 6 bases and J by 1 base, with 5 bases of the junction left unmatched. There are 16 residues in the CDR3. Germline assignment: CDR1 MNHEY and CDR2 SMNVEV (reference sequence). The CDR3 coding sequence is TGTGCCAGCAGCCGTGGGACTAGCGGATCCTACAATGAGCAGTTCTTC. This encodes CASSRGTSGSYNEQFF.

The chain employs TRBV28 and TRBJ1-2; 7 bases align to TRBD1. Germline loops: CDR1 MDHEN, CDR2 SYDVKM. This CDR3 has 13 residues. With 5 bases clipped from V and 5 bases from J, the junction kept 5 bases outside the gene matches. CDR3 sequence (DNA): TGTGCCAGCAGTCCGGGACAGTTATATGGCTACACCTTC. It encodes CASSPGQLYGYTF.

The count of this clone is one. The rearrangement joins TRBV30 to TRBJ2-1; 10 positions agree with TRBD2. V shed 0 bases and J 8 bases; nucleotides not matched to a gene: 13. The CDR3 contains 17 residues. Per germline, CDR1 GTSNPN and CDR2 SVGIG (reference sequence). The CDR3: CAWSVPRSGRAWDEQFF. The CDR3 DNA is TGTGCCTGGAGTGTACCCCGGAGCGGGAGGGCCTGGGATGAGCAGTTCTTC.

The V call is TRBV11-1, the J call TRBJ2-7; tentatively, D is TRBD1 (5 bases). The germline gives CDR1 SGHAT, CDR2 FQDESV (reference sequence). This CDR3 comprises 15 residues. The V and J ends lost 3 bases and 1 base respectively, with 13 bases between them. This CDR3 reads CASSFSQGNSYEQYF. The CDR3, as DNA: TGTGCCAGCAGCTTTAGTCAGGGAAATTCCTACGAGCAGTACTTC.

CDR3 protein: CSVGEGGDTQYF. The DNA for the CDR3 is TGCAGCGTTGGGGAAGGAGGGGATACGCAGTATTTT. The chain is built from TRBV29-1 and TRBJ2-3, with a tentative D call TRBD2 (6 bases). V lost 4 bases, J lost 6 bases, and 11 bases lay in between. Germline CDR1 SQVTM, CDR2 ANQGSEA. The length of the CDR3 is 12 residues.

V and J are TRBV5-8 and TRBJ1-2, with unresolved D. CDR1 SGHTS and CDR2 YDEGEE come from the germline V gene. V shed 0 bases and J shed 5 bases, with 20 bases lying between them. This CDR3 region has 17 residues. CDR3 in amino acids: CASSLGLGEKGEYGYTF. CDR3 in DNA: TGTGCCAGCAGCTTGGGCTTGGGAGAGAAGGGAGAGTATGGCTACACCTTC.